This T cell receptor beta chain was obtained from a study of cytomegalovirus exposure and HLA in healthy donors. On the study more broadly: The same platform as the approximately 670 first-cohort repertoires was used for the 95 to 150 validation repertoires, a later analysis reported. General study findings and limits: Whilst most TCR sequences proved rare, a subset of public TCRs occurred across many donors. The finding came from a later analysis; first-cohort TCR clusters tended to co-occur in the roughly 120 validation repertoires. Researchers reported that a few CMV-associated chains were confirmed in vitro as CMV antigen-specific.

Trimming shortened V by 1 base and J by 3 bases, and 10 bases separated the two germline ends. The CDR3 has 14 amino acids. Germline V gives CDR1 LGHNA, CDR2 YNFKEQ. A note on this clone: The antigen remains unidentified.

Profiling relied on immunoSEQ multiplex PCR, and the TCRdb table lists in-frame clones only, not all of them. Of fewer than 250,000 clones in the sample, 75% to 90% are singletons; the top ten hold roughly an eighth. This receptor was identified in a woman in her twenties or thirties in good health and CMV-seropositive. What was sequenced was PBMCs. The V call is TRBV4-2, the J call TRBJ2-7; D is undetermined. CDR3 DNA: TGTGCCAGCAGCCAAGGTGTTTTCGGCTACGAGCAGTACTTC. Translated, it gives CASSQGVFGYEQYF.